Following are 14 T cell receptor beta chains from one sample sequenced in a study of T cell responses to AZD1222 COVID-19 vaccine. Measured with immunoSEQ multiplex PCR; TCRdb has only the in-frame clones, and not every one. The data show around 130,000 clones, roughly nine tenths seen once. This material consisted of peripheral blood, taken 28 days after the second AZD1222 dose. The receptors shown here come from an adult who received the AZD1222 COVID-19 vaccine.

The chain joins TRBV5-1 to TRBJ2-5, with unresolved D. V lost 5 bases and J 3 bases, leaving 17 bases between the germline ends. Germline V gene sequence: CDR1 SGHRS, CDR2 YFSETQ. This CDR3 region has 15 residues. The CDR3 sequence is CASSAAPTVKETQYF. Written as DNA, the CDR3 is TGCGCCAGCAGTGCAGCCCCGACGGTAAAAGAGACCCAGTACTTC.

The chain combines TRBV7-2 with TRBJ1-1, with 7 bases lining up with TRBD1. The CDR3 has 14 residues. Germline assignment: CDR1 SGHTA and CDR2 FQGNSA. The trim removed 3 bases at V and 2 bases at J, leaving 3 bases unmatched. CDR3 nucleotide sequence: TGTGCCAGCAGCTTGACAGGGAGAAACACTGAAGCTTTCTTT. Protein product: CASSLTGRNTEAFF.

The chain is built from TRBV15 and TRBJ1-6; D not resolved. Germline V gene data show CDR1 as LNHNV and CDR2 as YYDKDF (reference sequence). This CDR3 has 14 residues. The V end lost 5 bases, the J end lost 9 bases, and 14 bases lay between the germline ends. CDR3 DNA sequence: TGTGCCACCAGCGGCGGACCGGCTTTTTCACCCCTCCACTTT. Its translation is CATSGGPAFSPLHF.

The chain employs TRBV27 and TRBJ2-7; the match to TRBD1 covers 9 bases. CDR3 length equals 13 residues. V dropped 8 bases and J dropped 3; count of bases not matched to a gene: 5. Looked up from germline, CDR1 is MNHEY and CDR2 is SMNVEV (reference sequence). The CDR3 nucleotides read TGTGCCAGCGCTAGACAGGGGGGCTACGAGCAGTACTTC. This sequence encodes CASARQGGYEQYF.

CDR3 in DNA: TGTGCCAGCAGTGAAAGTGGAGCGGGACAGGGATTGAATTCACCCCTCCACTTT. Its protein product is CASSESGAGQGLNSPLHF. This chain links TRBV25-1 with TRBJ1-6; 9 nucleotides match TRBD1. The CDR3 has 18 residues. J gave up 7 bases and V 2 bases, and 12 bases lay outside the gene matches. Germline CDR1 and CDR2: MGHDK and SYGVNS.

This CDR3 reads CATTTGVYNEQFF. The DNA of the CDR3 is TGTGCCACCACCACTGGGGTCTACAATGAGCAGTTCTTC. V is TRBV15 and J is TRBJ2-1, with no clear D. CDR1 and CDR2 from the germline V gene are LNHNV and YYDKDF (reference sequence). The CDR3 has 13 amino acids. V lost 7 bases to trimming and J lost 3 bases, with 10 bases between them.

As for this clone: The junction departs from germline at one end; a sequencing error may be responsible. DNA for the CDR3: TGTGCTAGCAGCCCCCGGGACAGGGTCAATGAGCAGTTCTTC. Its protein product is CASSPRDRVNEQFF. The chain uses TRBV7-7 and TRBJ2-1, with 9 bases aligning to TRBD1. Germline CDR1 reads SSHAT; CDR2 reads FNYEAQ (reference sequence). This CDR3 region has 14 residues.

The CDR3 reads CASSPSTGDYGYTF. The CDR3 DNA reads as TGTGCCAGCTCACCCAGCACAGGGGACTATGGCTACACCTTC. The chain carries TRBV18 and TRBJ1-2; 7 bases match TRBD1. Germline V gene data show CDR1 as KGHSH and CDR2 as LQKENI. V lost 3 bases and J lost 3; bases outside the gene matches: 4. CDR3 length: 14 amino acids. Supplemented by reference TRBV18 and TRBJ1-2, the full variable domain reads NAGVMQNPRHLVRRRGQEARLRCSPMKGHSHVYWYRQLPEEGLKFMVYLQKENIIDESGMPKERFSAEFPKEGPSILRIQQVVRGDSAAYFCASSPSTGDYGYTFGSGTRLTVV.

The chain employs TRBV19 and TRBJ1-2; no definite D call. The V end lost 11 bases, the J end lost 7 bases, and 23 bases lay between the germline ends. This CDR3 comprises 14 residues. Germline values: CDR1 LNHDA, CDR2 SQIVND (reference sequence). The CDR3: CAGAAGPGTAGYTF. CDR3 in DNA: TGTGCCGGAGCCGCGGGCCCGGGTACGGCTGGCTACACCTTC. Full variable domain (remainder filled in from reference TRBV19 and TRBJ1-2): DGGITQSPKYLFRKEGQNVTLSCEQNLNHDAMYWYRQDPGQGLRLIYYSQIVNDFQKGDIAEGYSVSREKKESFPLTVTSAQKNPTAFYLCAGAAGPGTAGYTFGSGTRLTVV.

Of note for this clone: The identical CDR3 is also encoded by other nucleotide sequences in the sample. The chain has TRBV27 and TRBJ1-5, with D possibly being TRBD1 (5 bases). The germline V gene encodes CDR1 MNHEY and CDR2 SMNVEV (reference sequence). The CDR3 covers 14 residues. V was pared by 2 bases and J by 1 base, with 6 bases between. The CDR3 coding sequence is TGTGCCAGCAGTTTAAGGGACAGCAATCAGCCCCAGCATTTT. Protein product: CASSLRDSNQPQHF.

This CDR3 is CASSFVGNEQFF. The CDR3 region has the DNA TGTGCCAGCAGTTTTGTAGGTAATGAGCAGTTCTTC. The rearrangement uses TRBV12-3 or TRBV12-4 and TRBJ2-1; D not certain. The CDR3 extends over 12 amino acids. V was pared by 3 bases and J by 7 bases, with 7 bases between.

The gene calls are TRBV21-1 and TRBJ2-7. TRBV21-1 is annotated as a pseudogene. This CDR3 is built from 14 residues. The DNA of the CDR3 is TGTGCCAGCAGCCCGGGACCGGGACCCTCCGAGCAGTACTTC. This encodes CASSPGPGPSEQYF.

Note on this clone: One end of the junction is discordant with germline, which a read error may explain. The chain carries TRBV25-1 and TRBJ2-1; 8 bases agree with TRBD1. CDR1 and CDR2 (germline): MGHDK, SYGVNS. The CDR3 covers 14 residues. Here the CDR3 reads CASSKGQGLNGQFF. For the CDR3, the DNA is TGTGCCAGCAGTAAAGGACAGGGACTTAATGGGCAGTTCTTC.

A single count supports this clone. This CDR3 is CAWKRGWTSGPLNTGELFF. CDR3 DNA sequence: TGTGCCTGGAAAAGGGGTTGGACTAGCGGGCCTCTGAACACCGGGGAGCTGTTTTTT. This sequence joins TRBV30 and TRBJ2-2; 11 bases fit TRBD2. This CDR3 has 19 residues. J lost 1 base, V lost 4 bases, and 14 bases had no gene match. Per germline, CDR1 GTSNPN and CDR2 SVGIG (reference sequence).